This TCR beta chain was sequenced in a study of T cell repertoires in cytomegalovirus infection. About the research overall: The public TCR beta signatures pointed to both CMV infection and matching HLA type.

CDR3 length equals 16 residues. Germline values: CDR1 SGHTA, CDR2 FQGNSA. The V gene lost 5 bases and the J gene lost 0 bases, with 17 bases spanning the gap. This clonotype has a count of ten or more. Antigen specificity is unknown. Study-wide results and caveats: The cumulative frequency of public TCR beta families identified carriers of CMV plus the relevant HLA. Dominating the ex vivo response were HLA-C-restricted CMV-specific TCR beta clonotypes.

TCRdb called the reads again in MiXCR, with one record for every CDR3 protein. The data contain 200,000 to 300,000 distinct CDR3 sequences, roughly 10% of them singletons. Material: PBMCs. The chain combines TRBV7-2 with TRBJ2-7; D perhaps matches TRBD2 (6 bases). The TCR was taken from a human donor in good health (CMV status not recorded). Some clones in this sample may be carry-over from other donors' samples. Here the CDR3 DNA reads TGTGCCAGCAGCCGAACAGGTAGCGGATCCTCCTACGAGCAGTACTTC. Protein product: CASSRTGSGSSYEQYF.